This T cell receptor beta chain was found in a study of immune evolution from preneoplasia to lung adenocarcinoma. General study results and limits: Later-stage lesions seemingly showed higher T cell density and diversity than normal lung.

CDR3 length: 13 amino acids. From germline, CDR1 is SGHTA and CDR2 FQGNSA. V dropped 5 bases and J dropped 7; count of bases not matched to a gene: 5. Resections took place in Japan or China from the mid-2010s to the late 2010s. Premalignant or tumor cells were enriched by macro-dissection after pathologic assessment. About this clone itself: Its antigen is still unknown.

TCRdb's table, derived via immunoSEQ multiplex PCR, lists solely in-frame clones and lacks some. Of about 26,000 clones listed, just under 75% are singletons. The TCR originated in a person aged 55 to 69 with invasive lung adenocarcinoma. Some clones in this sample may be carry-over from other donors' samples. The chain couples TRBV7-2 to TRBJ2-1, with 7 nucleotides matching TRBD2. Sequenced material: FFPE invasive lung adenocarcinoma tissue. Here the CDR3 reads CASSNRRGNEQFF. The CDR3 nucleotides are TGTGCCAGCAGCAATCGGCGGGGGAATGAGCAGTTCTTC. Drawing the rest from reference TRBV7-2 and TRBJ2-1, the complete variable domain is GAGVSQSPSNKVTEKGKDVELRCDPISGHTALYWYRQSLGQGLEFLIYFQGNSAPDKSGLPSDRFSAERTGGSVSTLTIQRTQQEDSAVYLCASSNRRGNEQFFGPGTRLTVL.